A selection of T cell receptor beta chains follows, all from one sample in a study of blood T cell repertoires in COVID-19. The table came from immunoSEQ multiplex PCR; TCRdb's copy has only in-frame clones and leaves some out. This sample has approximately 140,000 clones, with less than 90% found just once. The sample taken for sequencing was PBMCs or T cells enriched from blood (not recorded which). These TCRs come from a woman in her fifties or sixties who had been exposed to COVID-19. CDR3s include the opening cysteine and the closing phenylalanine or tryptophan. The D gene is left open where the match is weak. Only some rows state a clone size, as once, few, many or a class for expanded clones.

clone_size j_call d_call v_call cdr3_aa cdr3_nt
- TRBJ2-7 - TRBV20-1 CSASSPYEQYF TGCAGTGCTTCGAGCCCGTACGAGCAGTACTTC
- TRBJ1-1 - TRBV6-5 CASSSRREGTEAFF TGTGCCAGCAGTTCACGCAGGGAGGGCACTGAAGCTTTCTTT
once TRBJ1-4 TRBD1 TRBV6-5 CASSAWGTGGEKLFF TGTGCCAGCAGCGCCTGGGGGACAGGGGGTGAAAAACTGTTTTTT
- TRBJ1-2 TRBD1 TRBV27 CASSLSRTGRYGYTF TGTGCCAGCAGTTTATCGAGGACAGGGCGATATGGCTACACCTTC
- TRBJ2-3 - TRBV19 CASSSRDTQYF TGTGCCAGTAGTAGTAGAGATACGCAGTATTTT
- TRBJ1-5 TRBD1 TRBV5-8 CASSSIDRGGQPQHF TGTGCCAGCAGCTCGATAGACAGGGGCGGTCAGCCCCAGCATTTT
- TRBJ2-2 TRBD1 TRBV5-1 CASSLKGANGELFF TGCGCCAGCAGCTTGAAGGGGGCGAACGGGGAGCTGTTTTTT
- TRBJ2-5 TRBD2 TRBV18 CASSPDGLAGGLHQETQYF TGTGCCAGCTCACCCGACGGACTAGCGGGGGGGCTCCACCAAGAGACCCAGTACTTC
- TRBJ1-1 - TRBV30 CAWTRQINTEAFF TGTGCCTGGACCAGACAGATAAACACTGAAGCTTTCTTT
once TRBJ1-2 - TRBV29-1 CSVEQGYGYTF TGCAGCGTTGAACAGGGGTATGGCTACACCTTC
- TRBJ2-4 TRBD2 TRBV18 CASSPRTGTSAKNIQYF TGTGCCAGCTCACCGCGTACCGGGACTAGCGCCAAAAACATTCAGTACTTC
- TRBJ1-2 TRBD1 TRBV19 CASSLTGDPNYGYTF TGTGCCAGTAGTCTTACAGGGGACCCGAACTATGGCTACACCTTC
few TRBJ1-2 - TRBV12-3/TRBV12-4 CASSAEANYGYTF TGTGCCAGCAGTGCGGAAGCTAACTATGGCTACACCTTC
once TRBJ2-4 - TRBV5-1 CASGDPAGAKNIQYF TGCGCCAGCGGCGACCCAGCGGGAGCCAAAAACATTCAGTACTTC
- TRBJ1-1 - TRBV12-3/TRBV12-4 CASSTRQAEAFF TGTGCCAGCAGTACCAGACAGGCTGAAGCTTTCTTT
few TRBJ1-6 - TRBV9 CASSVTGNSPLHF TGTGCCAGCAGCGTAACGGGGAATTCACCCCTCCACTTT
- TRBJ2-5 TRBD2 TRBV7-2 CASSLTSGAGETQYF TGTGCCAGCAGCTTAACTAGCGGGGCTGGGGAGACCCAGTACTTC
- TRBJ1-4 - TRBV12-3/TRBV12-4 CASGIRVEKLFF TGTGCCAGCGGAATCAGGGTCGAAAAACTGTTTTTT
- TRBJ2-7 TRBD2 TRBV11-3 CASSQGLADYEQYF TGTGCCAGCAGCCAGGGACTAGCGGATTACGAGCAGTACTTC
- TRBJ2-7 - TRBV6-5 CATGASYEQYF TGTGCCACAGGGGCCTCCTACGAGCAGTACTTC
- TRBJ2-7 - TRBV13 CASSFWTQGGYEQYF TGTGCCAGCAGCTTTTGGACCCAAGGAGGTTACGAGCAGTACTTC
- TRBJ1-1 - TRBV10-1 CASSESGIGGEAFF TGCGCCAGCAGTGAGTCGGGGATAGGGGGTGAAGCTTTCTTT
- TRBJ1-1 - TRBV5-6 CASSPGPGDTEAFF TGTGCCAGCAGCCCCGGCCCAGGGGACACTGAAGCTTTCTTT
- TRBJ2-3 TRBD2 TRBV29-1 CSVEGASGRGDTQYF TGCAGCGTTGAAGGGGCTAGCGGGAGAGGGGATACGCAGTATTTT
- TRBJ1-2 - TRBV11-2 CASSLDWGGYGYTF TGTGCCAGCAGCTTAGATTGGGGCGGCTATGGCTACACCTTC
- TRBJ1-2 - TRBV30 CAWSQGNYGYTF TGTGCCTGGAGTCAGGGGAACTATGGCTACACCTTC
- TRBJ1-1 - TRBV2 CASSPTGIRTEAFF TGTGCCAGCAGTCCAACAGGGATTAGGACTGAAGCTTTCTTT
- TRBJ1-2 - TRBV2 CASTKGGTNGYTF TGTGCCAGCACCAAAGGGGGTACCAATGGCTACACCTTC
- TRBJ1-4 - TRBV18 CASSPGPRATNEKLFF TGTGCCAGCTCACCTGGTCCCCGAGCGACTAATGAAAAACTGTTTTTT
- TRBJ1-4 - TRBV5-6 CASSFRGLNEKLFF TGTGCCAGCAGCTTTAGAGGCTTGAATGAAAAACTGTTTTTT
- TRBJ2-3 - TRBV11-3 CASSLGEWLEDTQYF TGTGCCAGCAGCTTAGGGGAGTGGCTAGAGGATACGCAGTATTTT
- TRBJ2-1 TRBD2 TRBV29-1 CSVEAGTRGNEQFF TGCAGCGTCGAAGCCGGGACTAGGGGCAATGAGCAGTTCTTC
- TRBJ2-7 - TRBV20-1 CSAKLAYEQYF TGCAGTGCTAAACTAGCCTACGAGCAGTACTTC
once TRBJ1-1 TRBD1 TRBV19 CASRPDRGNTEAFF TGTGCCAGTAGGCCTGACAGGGGGAACACTGAAGCTTTCTTT
- TRBJ1-2 - TRBV7-9 CASSFPAGGYTF TGTGCCAGCAGCTTTCCCGCAGGCGGCTACACCTTC
- TRBJ1-2 - TRBV27 CASLSYSGYTF TGTGCCAGCCTTTCATATAGTGGCTACACCTTC
few TRBJ2-1 TRBD2 TRBV9 CASSVVAGDSNEQFF TGTGCCAGCAGCGTAGTCGCGGGAGATAGCAATGAGCAGTTCTTC
- TRBJ2-7 TRBD2 TRBV6-2/TRBV6-3 CASSLRLAGGPGDEQYF TGTGCCAGCAGTTTAAGACTAGCGGGAGGGCCAGGAGACGAGCAGTACTTC
- TRBJ2-1 TRBD2 TRBV2 CASPAGSGRYYNEQFF TGTGCCAGCCCCGCAGGAAGCGGGAGATACTACAATGAGCAGTTCTTC
- TRBJ2-7 - TRBV2 CASSEVTVSYEQYF TGTGCCAGCAGTGAAGTGACAGTCTCCTACGAGCAGTACTTC
- TRBJ2-3 - TRBV18 CASSPLTRSSTDTQYF TGTGCCAGCTCACCACTCACGCGTTCTAGCACAGATACGCAGTATTTT
- TRBJ1-5 TRBD1 TRBV5-6 CASSRTGGKGQPQHF TGTGCCAGCAGCCGGACAGGGGGCAAAGGTCAGCCCCAGCATTTT
- TRBJ1-2 TRBD1 TRBV29-1 CSVRDRGSDGYTF TGCAGCGTTCGGGACAGGGGGAGCGATGGCTACACCTTC
- TRBJ1-6 TRBD1 TRBV7-2 CASSVQGSGSPLHF TGTGCCAGCAGCGTACAGGGGTCTGGATCACCCCTCCACTTT
- TRBJ1-2 - TRBV4-3 CASSQVGSGYTF TGCGCCAGCAGCCAAGTTGGGAGTGGCTACACCTTC
- TRBJ2-2 - TRBV5-4 CASSYPRGPNTGELFF TGTGCCAGCAGCTATCCGCGGGGGCCCAACACCGGGGAGCTGTTTTTT
- TRBJ1-2 - TRBV25-1 CASSPPGKPNGYTF TGTGCCAGCAGTCCGCCAGGGAAGCCGAATGGCTACACCTTC
- TRBJ1-3 TRBD1 TRBV5-6 CASSLTGGAGNTIYF TGTGCCAGCAGCTTGACAGGGGGCGCGGGAAACACCATATATTTT
- TRBJ2-7 - TRBV4-1 CASSQMIRQGYEQYF TGCGCCAGCAGCCAAATGATCAGACAAGGATACGAGCAGTACTTC
- TRBJ2-7 - TRBV4-3 CASSHSAGGYEQYF TGCGCCAGCAGCCATTCAGCCGGGGGCTACGAGCAGTACTTC